The 21 T cell receptor beta chains reported below all come from one sample, sequenced in a study of shared clonotypes between healthy human individuals. The naive CD8 population came from CD45RO-negative cells selected for CCR7, without terminally differentiated effector memory CD45RA+ cells. Assay: immunoSEQ multiplex PCR; the TCRdb copy retains only in-frame clones and omits some. Of around 2.1 million clones listed, about 93% are singletons. Sequencing was done on a sample of naive CD8+ T cells from PBMCs. The receptors come from a man between 18 and 29 years old in good health. Some clones in this sample may be carry-over from other donors' samples.

V gene TRBV7-9 combines with J gene TRBJ1-4, with D unclear. With 5 bases removed from V and 8 bases from J, the gap between germline ends came to 18 bases. The CDR3 sequence is 15 residues long. Germline values: CDR1 SEHNR, CDR2 FQNEAQ (reference sequence). CDR3 residues: CASSPTKALYEKLFF. The CDR3, as DNA: TGTGCCAGCAGCCCTACGAAGGCATTATACGAAAAACTGTTTTTT.

The chain employs TRBV27 and TRBJ2-1, with D perhaps matching TRBD1 or TRBD2 (5 bases each). The V gene lost 10 bases and the J gene lost 9 bases, with 13 bases spanning the gap. Germline CDR1 MNHEY, CDR2 SMNVEV (reference sequence). CDR3 size: 11 residues. The CDR3 DNA is TGTGCCACCCTACTTGGGGGTGAGCAGTTCTTC. This translates into CATLLGGEQFF.

Turning to this clone: Other DNA variants within this sample encode the same CDR3. CDR3 sequence (DNA): TGTGCCAGCAGTCTAGGGGGTCTCTACGAGCAGTACTTC. It is translated as CASSLGGLYEQYF. The V and J genes are TRBV11-2 and TRBJ2-7; D may be TRBD1 (6 bases). The CDR3 totals 13 residues. V lost 6 bases to trimming and J lost 3 bases, with 12 bases between them. CDR1 and CDR2 from the germline V gene are SGHAT and FQNNGV.

About this clone itself: The sample has other DNA sequences that encode this CDR3 too. V usage is TRBV9 and J usage is TRBJ2-1; 12 nucleotides align to TRBD2. The germline V gene encodes CDR1 SGDLS and CDR2 YYNGEE. The length of the CDR3 is 13 residues. V shed 3 bases and J 10 bases; nucleotides not matched to a gene: 2. As DNA, the CDR3 is TGTGCCAGCAGCGCCGGACTAGCGGGAGAGCAGTTCTTC. Its translation: CASSAGLAGEQFF.

With respect to this clone: The same CDR3 can be traced to other DNA sequences in this sample. The genes are TRBV28 and TRBJ2-2, with D possibly matching TRBD1 (5 bases). Germline V gives CDR1 MDHEN, CDR2 SYDVKM. The CDR3 sequence is 13 residues long. V lost 3 bases to trimming and J lost 5 bases, with 7 bases between them. The CDR3 loop is CASSFRGTGELFF. The CDR3 DNA follows: TGTGCCAGCAGTTTTAGGGGAACCGGGGAGCTGTTTTTT.

The chain uses TRBV19 and TRBJ1-1; D remains ambiguous. This CDR3 has 15 residues. Germline CDR1 reads LNHDA; CDR2 reads SQIVND (reference sequence). V lost 5 bases to trimming and J lost 2 bases, with 15 bases between them. CDR3 DNA: TGTGCCAGTAGTCCTGGTGCAGGATTCAACACTGAAGCTTTCTTT. Protein sequence: CASSPGAGFNTEAFF.

CDR3 nucleotides: TGTGCCAGCAGTGAAGCGCACTGGTCTAACTATGGCTACACCTTC. As protein: CASSEAHWSNYGYTF. This sequence joins TRBV6-1 and TRBJ1-2; D is ambiguous. V dropped 0 bases and J dropped 0 bases, with 8 bases sitting between them. Germline CDR1 and CDR2: MNHNS and SASEGT. The CDR3 length is 15 residues.

In DNA form, the CDR3 reads TGTGCCATCAGTGGCCAAAGGGGCCGCACAGATACGCAGTATTTT. Translated: CAISGQRGRTDTQYF. The gene calls are TRBV10-3 and TRBJ2-3; D is perhaps TRBD1 (5 bases). Deletions cut 4 bases from V and 1 base from J, with 12 bases between. The CDR3 loop spans 15 amino acids. CDR1 and CDR2 from the germline V gene are ENHRY and SYGVKD.

This clone came up once. V usage is TRBV9 and J usage is TRBJ2-5; 10 bases match TRBD2. The ends lost 0 bases at V and 5 bases at J; junction bases unmatched: 4. The CDR3 extends over 15 amino acids. Germline assignment: CDR1 SGDLS and CDR2 YYNGEE. The CDR3 here is CASSVAGTSEETQYF. CDR3 DNA: TGTGCCAGCAGCGTAGCTGGGACTAGCGAGGAGACCCAGTACTTC.

The gene calls are TRBV27 and TRBJ2-4; D unclear. The germline V gene has CDR1 MNHEY and CDR2 SMNVEV (reference sequence). The V and J ends lost 5 bases and 8 bases respectively, with 19 bases between them. This CDR3 has 15 residues. The CDR3 is CASSPLNRVSDIQYF. CDR3 nucleotide sequence: TGTGCCAGCAGTCCCCTTAACCGGGTCAGTGACATTCAGTACTTC.

The chain employs TRBV5-1 and TRBJ2-7; 7 nucleotides agree with TRBD1. Germline CDR1 is SGHRS and CDR2 is YFSETQ. J was trimmed by 3 bases and V by 8 bases; bases with no gene match: 8. The CDR3 extends over 13 amino acids. CDR3 amino acids: CASSQGLHYEQYF. CDR3 bases: TGCGCCAGTTCACAGGGGTTGCACTACGAGCAGTACTTC.

This clone has just one count. The chain recombines TRBV11-2 with TRBJ2-7, with TRBD1 matching over 9 bases. Losses at the gene ends were 6 bases for V and 2 bases for J; bases not matched to a gene: 5. Germline CDR1 reads SGHAT; CDR2 reads FQNNGV. The CDR3 has 14 residues. CDR3 bases: TGTGCCAGCAGAGGGGGACAGGGTCCCTACGAGCAGTACTTC. It specifies CASRGGQGPYEQYF.

The V call is TRBV6-5, the J call TRBJ2-7, with a possible D match to TRBD1 (5 bases). The V gene's germline CDR1 is MNHEY and CDR2 SVGAGI. V was pared by 4 bases and J by 4 bases, with 11 bases between. The CDR3 runs 13 residues. This chain's CDR3 is CASSWSGPYEQYF. CDR3 bases: TGTGCCAGCAGTTGGTCAGGGCCTTACGAGCAGTACTTC.

The chain is built from TRBV6-5 and TRBJ2-7; TRBD2 matches at 8 bases. The CDR3 covers 13 residues. Germline V gene data show CDR1 as MNHEY and CDR2 as SVGAGI. Trimming at V came to 10 bases and at J to 4 bases, leaving 9 bases not matched to a gene. The CDR3 DNA reads as TGTGCCACCCGGGGGGGGCTGGGTTACGAGCAGTACTTC. Its protein product is CATRGGLGYEQYF.

Here the CDR3 reads CASSILGKYSNQPQHF. The CDR3 nucleotides are TGTGCCAGTAGTATACTCGGAAAGTATAGCAATCAGCCCCAGCATTTT. The chain has TRBV19 and TRBJ1-5; no firm D call. The CDR3 length is 16 residues. The germline V gene has CDR1 LNHDA and CDR2 SQIVND (reference sequence). The V and J ends lost 2 bases and 0 bases respectively, with 11 bases between them.

The genes are TRBV4-2 and TRBJ1-3, with D unresolved. Trimming took 4 bases from V and 4 from J, leaving 11 bases between them. Germline lookup yields CDR1 LGHNA and CDR2 YNFKEQ. The length of the CDR3 is 14 residues. The CDR3 spells CASSPRSSGNTIYF. In nucleotides, the CDR3 is TGTGCCAGCAGCCCCAGGTCGAGCGGAAACACCATATATTTT.

The J gene is TRBJ2-7, the V gene TRBV7-9; TRBD2 might be the D (7 bases). The CDR3 is made up of 14 amino acids. The germline V gene has CDR1 SEHNR and CDR2 FQNEAQ (reference sequence). The CDR3 region is CATSPGGASYEQYF. The DNA for the CDR3 is TGTGCAACCTCTCCGGGGGGCGCGAGCTACGAGCAGTACTTC.

The V and J genes are TRBV7-3 and TRBJ2-1, with D hard to call. V gave up 3 bases and J gave up 0 bases, with 12 bases separating them. Germline V gene lookup returns CDR1 SGHTA and CDR2 FQGTGA. The CDR3 runs to 16 residues. This chain's CDR3 is CASSFLTDSSYNEQFF. The CDR3 DNA sequence: TGTGCCAGCAGCTTTTTGACCGATAGCTCCTACAATGAGCAGTTCTTC.

The chain employs TRBV27 and TRBJ2-1; TRBD1 matches at 11 bases. There are 16 residues in the CDR3. Germline CDR1 reads MNHEY; CDR2 reads SMNVEV (reference sequence). With 7 bases clipped from V and 7 bases from J, the junction kept 12 bases outside the gene matches. The CDR3 coding sequence is TGTGCCAGCATTGAAGCTCCGGGACAGGGGGGGAATGAGCAGTTCTTC. Residues: CASIEAPGQGGNEQFF.

The chain is built from TRBV4-3 and TRBJ1-2; the D is unclear. The length of the CDR3 is 14 residues. V was pared by 1 base and J by 6 bases, with 12 bases between. The V gene's germline CDR1 is LGHNA and CDR2 YSLEER. CDR3 residues: CASSQGIGGNGYTF. In nucleotides, the CDR3 is TGCGCCAGCAGCCAAGGAATAGGCGGGAATGGCTACACCTTC.

J is TRBJ2-4 and V is TRBV28, with D tentatively TRBD2 (5 bases). Trimming left V 6 bases short and J 11 bases short, with 20 bases between. CDR3 length equals 14 residues. Per the germline V gene, CDR1 is MDHEN and CDR2 is SYDVKM. The CDR3 DNA reads TGTGCCAGCAGCACTGATATTACTGGCGGGCTTCAGTACTTC. Its protein is CASSTDITGGLQYF.